This T cell receptor (beta chain) was profiled in a study of shared clonotypes between healthy human individuals. Whole-study context: The donors, two women and a few men, were aged 18 to 49. General observations from the study: Depth of sequencing was expected to influence donor clonotype sharing. Blood alone was sampled, and tissue repertoires likely differ.

The genomic DNA of each subset was split evenly across several immunoSEQ plates. Measured with immunoSEQ multiplex PCR; TCRdb has only the in-frame clones, and not every one. The sample has hundreds of thousands of clones, about 96% seen once. As for this clone: Its target is not known.

With 0 bases clipped from V and 2 bases from J, the junction kept 4 bases outside the gene matches. Germline V gene data show CDR1 as SGDLS and CDR2 as YYNGEE. The CDR3 totals 16 residues. The V and J genes are TRBV9 and TRBJ2-3; 9 nucleotides align to TRBD2. Sequenced material: memory CD8+ T cells sorted from blood. Sample subset: CD45RO+ cells pooled with CCR7-negative TemRA cells. The TCR sequence derives from a man between 25 and 39 years old in good health. CDR3 in DNA: TGTGCCAGCAGCGTAGGGATAGCGGGGGCCACAGATACGCAGTATTTT. As protein: CASSVGIAGATDTQYF. The full variable domain, completed using reference TRBV9 and TRBJ2-3, is DSGVTQTPKHLITATGQRVTLRCSPRSGDLSVYWYQQSLDQGLQFLIQYYNGEERAKGNILERFSAQQFPDLHSELNLSSLELGDSALYFCASSVGIAGATDTQYFGPGTRLTVL.